This section outlines one TCR beta chain sequence together with its context. The antigen remains undetermined. The sample is drawn from a study of immune cell composition in non-small cell lung cancer. Study-wide points: Top 10 clone scores and clonality were higher in squamous than adenocarcinoma.

The germline V gene encodes CDR1 SEHNR and CDR2 FQNEAQ (reference sequence). V lost 4 bases, J lost 6 bases, and 10 bases lay in between. This CDR3 comprises 13 residues. Produced via immunoSEQ multiplex PCR; TCRdb's table is partial and in-frame only. This sample has over 9,500 clones, with approximately 60% found just once. The chain has TRBV7-9 and TRBJ2-1; the D gene is possibly TRBD1 (6 bases). This TCR was recovered from a human donor with non-small cell lung cancer. The sample was lung tumor tissue. The CDR3 DNA follows: TGTGCCAGCAGCTCGGCAGGGGTCAATGAGCAGTTCTTC. Encoded protein: CASSSAGVNEQFF.